The next 16 T cell receptor beta chains were all read from a single sample in a study of blood T cell repertoires in COVID-19. The method was immunoSEQ multiplex PCR; TCRdb's version includes in-frame clones alone and lacks a portion of them. The data contain 90,000 to 150,000 clones, around 87% of them singletons. The sequenced sample consisted of peripheral blood. The receptor set was obtained from a woman aged 50 to 60 with acute or convalescent COVID-19.

This clone came up a few times. J is TRBJ1-2 and V is TRBV6-5; D may be TRBD1 (6 bases). The germline V gene has CDR1 MNHEY and CDR2 SVGAGI. CDR3 length equals 13 residues. Trimming removed 6 bases from V and 2 bases from J, with 10 bases in between. Here the CDR3 reads CASRRQENYGYTF. CDR3 nucleotides: TGTGCCAGCAGGCGACAGGAAAACTATGGCTACACCTTC.

The rearrangement uses TRBV6-6 and TRBJ2-3; the D gene is possibly TRBD2 (6 bases). Germline assignment: CDR1 MNHNY and CDR2 SVGAGI (reference sequence). Trimming pared 6 bases from V and 5 bases from J, leaving 9 bases between. CDR3 length: 12 residues. CDR3 in DNA: TGTGCCAGCAGGTTCGGGGGAGATACGCAGTATTTT. Amino acid sequence: CASRFGGDTQYF.

The rearrangement joins TRBV9 to TRBJ2-7; the match to TRBD2 covers 11 bases. The CDR3 has 15 amino acids. V trimming: 0 bases; J trimming: 6 bases; junction bases outside the gene matches: 5. Per germline, CDR1 SGDLS and CDR2 YYNGEE. The DNA of the CDR3 is TGTGCCAGCAGCGTAGTAGCGGGGGGGCTCTGCGAGCAGTACTTC. Protein sequence: CASSVVAGGLCEQYF.

This clone has just a few counts. The chain has TRBV3-1 (or the pseudogene TRBV3-2) and TRBJ1-6; D not certain. Germline CDR1 and CDR2: LGHDT and YNNKEL (reference sequence). Trimming took off 5 bases at V and 7 bases at J, with 15 bases between the two ends. The CDR3 spans 15 residues. CDR3 bases: TGTGCCAGCAGCGAAAGAGGTGCCGCGAATTCACCCCTCCACTTT. As protein: CASSERGAANSPLHF.

This chain joins TRBV12-3 or TRBV12-4 and TRBJ2-1; 10 bases line up with TRBD1. Unmatched junction bases numbered 4, after V lost 6 bases and J lost 8 bases. The CDR3 runs to 13 residues. CDR3 loop: CASRTTGGYEQFF. CDR3 sequence (DNA): TGTGCCAGCAGAACGACAGGGGGCTATGAGCAGTTCTTC.

This clone was observed a few times. The V gene is TRBV4-3, the J gene TRBJ1-2; D unclear. Per the germline V gene, CDR1 is LGHNA and CDR2 is YSLEER. Trimming left V 4 bases short and J 6 bases short, with 18 bases between. The CDR3 runs 15 residues. CDR3 sequence: CASSPTPSRGDGYTF. The DNA of the CDR3 is TGCGCCAGCAGCCCTACCCCATCCAGAGGCGATGGCTACACCTTC.

The gene calls are TRBV30 and TRBJ1-3, with TRBD1 matching 9 bases. The CDR3 consists of 16 residues. V lost 0 bases to trimming and J lost 4 bases; unmatched junction nucleotides: 7. In germline, CDR1 is GTSNPN, CDR2 SVGIG (reference sequence). The DNA for the CDR3 is TGTGCCTGGAGTGTAGGTACAGGGGGCATCGGAAACACCATATATTTT. Translation: CAWSVGTGGIGNTIYF.

This chain joins TRBV11-3 and TRBJ1-1; D is possibly TRBD1 (6 bases). The CDR3 spans 13 residues. Germline V gene lookup returns CDR1 SGHNT and CDR2 YENEEA. The ends were cut back, 5 bases at V and 4 bases at J, with 11 bases in the middle. The CDR3 DNA reads TGTGCCAGCAGCCCCCCAGGGGTCACTGAAGCTTTCTTT. It codes for CASSPPGVTEAFF.

V and J are TRBV18 and TRBJ1-5; D possibly corresponds to TRBD1 (6 bases). This CDR3 is built from 16 residues. Germline CDR1 and CDR2: KGHSH and LQKENI. Between the trimmed V and J ends, which lost 6 bases and 1 base, there was a span of 16 bases. In nucleotides, the CDR3 is TGTGCCAGCTCCCCAGGATACAGGGACAGCAATCAGCCCCAGCATTTT. Its translation: CASSPGYRDSNQPQHF.

The chain recombines TRBV5-6 with TRBJ1-1, with TRBD1 matching over 9 bases. CDR1 and CDR2 from the germline V gene are SGHDT and YYEEEE. The CDR3 covers 15 residues. Trimming removed 0 bases from V and 9 bases from J; junction bases left unmatched: 9. The CDR3 coding sequence is TGTGCCAGCAGCTTGGGGACAGGGGTGGGGCTGAAAGCTTTCTTT. This codes for CASSLGTGVGLKAFF.

This clone was seen a single time. The V and J genes are TRBV7-2 and TRBJ2-7; 11 bases are a match to TRBD2. The CDR3 is made up of 13 amino acids. The V gene's germline CDR1 is SGHTA and CDR2 FQGNSA. Trimming at V came to 6 bases and at J to 7 bases, leaving 5 bases not matched to a gene. Written as DNA, the CDR3 is TGTGCCAGCAGTCAGACTAGCGGGGTTGAGCAGTACTTC. Its protein is CASSQTSGVEQYF.

The V gene is TRBV9, the J gene TRBJ2-7; TRBD2 matches 11 bases. Per the germline V gene, CDR1 is SGDLS and CDR2 is YYNGEE. This CDR3 is built from 17 residues. The V segment lost 0 bases and the J segment 4 bases; nucleotides outside the gene matches: 9. The CDR3 here is CASSVGPLAGGFYEQYF. CDR3 DNA sequence: TGTGCCAGCAGCGTAGGTCCCCTAGCGGGAGGTTTTTACGAGCAGTACTTC.

This clone was observed a few times. Other nucleotide sequences in the sample specify the same CDR3. V usage is TRBV18 and J usage is TRBJ2-1, with D possibly being TRBD2 (5 bases). CDR1 and CDR2 (germline): KGHSH, LQKENI. The CDR3 runs 13 residues. V lost 3 bases and J 4 bases, leaving 7 bases between the germline ends. CDR3 coding DNA: TGTGCCAGCTCACCCCTAGCATACAATGAGCAGTTCTTC. Translated: CASSPLAYNEQFF.

This clone was seen a few times. The chain combines TRBV19 with TRBJ1-6; D is unclear. CDR1 LNHDA and CDR2 SQIVND come from the germline V gene (reference sequence). This CDR3 has 15 residues. Trimming shortened V by 7 bases and J by 7 bases, and 17 bases separated the two germline ends. CDR3 DNA sequence: TGTGCCAGTAAACAGACTAGGACGGTGAATTCACCCCTCCACTTT. It encodes CASKQTRTVNSPLHF.

This clone was seen a single time. The chain carries TRBV7-9 and TRBJ2-7, with D possibly being TRBD2 (6 bases). This CDR3 is 16 amino acids long. Trimming left V 5 bases short and J 6 bases short, with 23 bases between. The germline V gene encodes CDR1 SEHNR and CDR2 FQNEAQ (reference sequence). CDR3 DNA: TGTGCCAGCAGCCCCCCGTCGCGGGGCGGGAAGAGCGAGCAGTACTTC. Encoded protein: CASSPPSRGGKSEQYF.

V is TRBV29-1 and J is TRBJ2-5; TRBD2 aligns across 7 bases. Germline V gene sequence: CDR1 SQVTM, CDR2 ANQGSEA. J was trimmed by 7 bases and V by 6 bases; bases with no gene match: 8. This CDR3 spans 12 amino acids. CDR3 sequence reads: CSVLLAWGTQYF. The CDR3 DNA reads as TGCAGCGTCCTACTAGCGTGGGGGACCCAGTACTTC. Full variable domain (remainder filled in from reference TRBV29-1 and TRBJ2-5): SAVISQKPSRDICQRGTSLTIQCQVDSQVTMMFWYRQQPGQSLTLIATANQGSEATYESGFVIDKFPISRPNLTFSTLTVSNMSPEDSSIYLCSVLLAWGTQYFGPGTRLLVL.